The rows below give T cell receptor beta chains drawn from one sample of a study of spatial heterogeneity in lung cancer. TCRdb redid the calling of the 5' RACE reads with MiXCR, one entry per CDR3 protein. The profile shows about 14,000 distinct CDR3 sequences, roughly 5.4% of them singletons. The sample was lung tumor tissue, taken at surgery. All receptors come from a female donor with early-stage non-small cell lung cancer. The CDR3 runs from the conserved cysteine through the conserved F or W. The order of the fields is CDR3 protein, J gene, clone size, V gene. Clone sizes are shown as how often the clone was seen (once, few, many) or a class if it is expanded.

CASSGWAQVEQYF | TRBJ2-7 | many | TRBV13
CASSITGGTEAFF | TRBJ1-1 | many | TRBV6-6
CASSYSPRNEQFF | TRBJ2-1 | many | TRBV6-5
CASRREGRVNEQFF | TRBJ2-1 | many | TRBV7-8
CASKNQHNTEAFF | TRBJ1-1 | many | TRBV2
CASSLFSSSNTEAFF | TRBJ1-1 | many | TRBV28
CASSSRIFTDTQYF | TRBJ2-3 | many | TRBV7-9
CASSPTPGTAYYGYTF | TRBJ1-2 | many | TRBV4-1
CSARKGGDPEAFF | TRBJ1-1 | many | TRBV20-1
CASRTGANYGYTF | TRBJ1-2 | many | TRBV7-9
CASSRGRADTQYF | TRBJ2-3 | many | TRBV6-5
CASSLGRVNEQFF | TRBJ2-1 | many | TRBV7-8
CASSAGRNTGELFF | TRBJ2-2 | many | TRBV9
CASSLELFNEQFF | TRBJ2-1 | many | TRBV11-1
CASSYFPPGKETQYF | TRBJ2-5 | medium-sized | TRBV6-5
CASSPDVTDTQYF | TRBJ2-3 | once | TRBV6-5
CASSLSSSTDTQYF | TRBJ2-3 | many | TRBV7-2
CASSPSNEQFF | TRBJ2-1 | medium-sized | TRBV11-2
CASSQVPASGAFF | TRBJ1-1 | many | TRBV7-2
CASSPGRAVGYYNEQFF | TRBJ2-1 | many | TRBV5-1